The 16 T cell receptor beta chains listed next were all sequenced from one sample in a study of blood T cell repertoires in COVID-19. Here immunoSEQ multiplex PCR was the method, and the copy in TCRdb shows in-frame clones only, minus some. This sample has about 110,000 clones, with roughly 76% found just once. Specimen: peripheral blood. The receptors stem from a woman in her fifties or sixties with acute or convalescent COVID-19.

This clone has only one observation. The chain links TRBV5-6 to TRBJ2-6, with D possibly matching TRBD2 (6 bases). This CDR3 comprises 17 residues. V lost 7 bases to trimming and J lost 1 base, with 18 bases between them. Germline-derived CDR1 and CDR2 are SGHDT and YYEEEE. CDR3 sequence (DNA): TGTGCCAGCCGGAAAGCGGGCACCAAGTCTGGGGCCAACGTCCTGACTTTC. Residues: CASRKAGTKSGANVLTF.

The chain uses TRBV3-1 (or the pseudogene TRBV3-2) and TRBJ1-5; weak D call: TRBD1 (6 bases). CDR1 LGHDT and CDR2 YNNKEL come from the germline V gene (reference sequence). Trimming cost V 1 base and J 3 bases, with 10 bases left between them. This CDR3 spans 15 amino acids. CDR3 coding DNA: TGTGCCAGCAGCCAAGGACAGGTCTACAATCAGCCCCAGCATTTT. Translation gives CASSQGQVYNQPQHF.

The chain joins TRBV24-1 to TRBJ2-3; 12 bases align to TRBD2. The V and J ends lost 4 bases and 4 bases, in that order; junction bases with no gene match: 8. In germline, CDR1 is KGHDR, CDR2 SFDVKD. This CDR3 is 17 amino acids long. Here the CDR3 reads CATSEVLAGGGSDTQYF. CDR3 DNA: TGTGCCACCAGTGAAGTACTAGCGGGGGGAGGGTCAGATACGCAGTATTTT.

Only one count was recorded for this clone. The gene calls are TRBV30 and TRBJ2-5, with 7 bases that match TRBD2. V lost 8 bases, J lost 1 base, and 10 bases stayed unmatched. Looked up from germline, CDR1 is GTSNPN and CDR2 is SVGIG (reference sequence). The CDR3 extends over 14 amino acids. This chain's CDR3 is CASSAGGSQETQYF. The DNA of the CDR3 is TGTGCCAGCTCTGCAGGCGGGAGCCAAGAGACCCAGTACTTC.

The sample holds a few counts of this clone. The chain uses TRBV6-1 and TRBJ1-2; D is uncertain. Trimming pared 2 bases from V and 3 bases from J, leaving 13 bases between. This CDR3 has 15 amino acids. Looked up from germline, CDR1 is MNHNS and CDR2 is SASEGT. CDR3 DNA: TGTGCCAGCAGTGAATCCACAGCTTCTCACTATGGCTACACCTTC. Amino acid sequence: CASSESTASHYGYTF.

CDR3 in amino acids: CASNRDRVQDEQYF. CDR3 sequence (DNA): TGTGCCAGCAACAGGGACAGGGTGCAGGACGAGCAGTACTTC. The chain employs TRBV14 and TRBJ2-7; 9 bases line up with TRBD1. CDR3 size: 14 residues. Germline V gives CDR1 SGHDN, CDR2 FVKESK. Trimming cost V 7 bases and J 5 bases; bases outside gene matches: 9.

This clone was recorded a few times. V gene TRBV18 combines with J gene TRBJ2-3; D is possibly TRBD1 (5 bases). Trimming shortened V by 3 bases and J by 1 base, and 11 bases separated the two germline ends. The CDR3 contains 15 residues. CDR1 and CDR2 from the germline V gene are KGHSH and LQKENI. Written as DNA, the CDR3 is TGTGCCAGCTCACCCTCGACAGTTCGCACAGATACGCAGTATTTT. Its protein product is CASSPSTVRTDTQYF.

V usage is TRBV27 and J usage is TRBJ1-2; 8 bases line up with TRBD1. CDR1 and CDR2 from the germline V gene are MNHEY and SMNVEV (reference sequence). The CDR3 contains 17 residues. V shed 5 bases and J 6 bases; nucleotides not matched to a gene: 17. This chain's CDR3 is CASSPLDRALSRDGYTF. CDR3 coding DNA: TGTGCCAGCAGTCCTCTGGACAGGGCCTTGAGTAGAGATGGCTACACCTTC.

J is TRBJ1-2 and V is TRBV10-1; unclear D gene. This CDR3 spans 13 amino acids. Germline loops: CDR1 WNHNN, CDR2 SYGVQD (reference sequence). With 4 bases removed from V and 4 bases from J, the gap between germline ends came to 10 bases. This CDR3 is CASSAEESYGYTF. The CDR3 DNA sequence: TGCGCCAGCAGTGCCGAGGAAAGCTATGGCTACACCTTC.

This rearrangement joins TRBV6-2 or TRBV6-3 to TRBJ2-2; TRBD1 matches at 7 bases. Trimming removed 2 bases from V and 6 bases from J; junction bases left unmatched: 3. The V gene's germline CDR1 is MNHEY and CDR2 SVGEGT. The CDR3 has 14 residues. Written as DNA, the CDR3 is TGTGCCAGCAGTTACGCAGGGGGTCCCGGGGAGCTGTTTTTT. Its protein product is CASSYAGGPGELFF.

This clone was recorded once. The chain carries TRBV6-4 and TRBJ2-3; 8 bases are a match to TRBD2. Germline CDR1 and CDR2: MRHNA and SNTAGT. The junction had 14 bases not matched to a gene; V was cut back by 6 bases and J by 15 bases. This CDR3 is built from 13 residues. The CDR3 loop is CASSSREGYPTYF. The CDR3 DNA follows: TGTGCCAGCAGCTCCCGGGAGGGGTACCCCACTTATTTT.

The chain joins TRBV5-3 to TRBJ1-2; possible D gene TRBD1, 6 bases. TRBV5-3 is an ORF, and what it does is uncertain. Deletions cut 6 bases from V and 1 base from J, with 22 bases between. This CDR3 region has 17 residues. This chain's CDR3 is CARTKTLGGRFNYGYTF. CDR3 sequence (DNA): TGTGCCAGAACTAAAACGTTGGGGGGGCGGTTTAACTATGGCTACACCTTC.

This clone appeared a few times. The V gene is TRBV29-1, the J gene TRBJ2-6, with TRBD1 identical over 7 bases. The V segment lost 4 bases and the J segment 4 bases; nucleotides outside the gene matches: 4. Germline assignment: CDR1 SQVTM and CDR2 ANQGSEA. The length of the CDR3 is 14 residues. This CDR3 reads CSVGLGQGANVLTF. Written as DNA, the CDR3 is TGCAGCGTTGGCCTGGGACAGGGGGCCAACGTCCTGACTTTC.

The chain uses TRBV20-1 and TRBJ1-1; unclear D gene. Trimming took off 6 bases at V and 9 bases at J, with 14 bases between the two ends. CDR3 length: 11 residues. Per the germline V gene, CDR1 is DFQATT and CDR2 is SNEGSKA (reference sequence). The DNA of the CDR3 is TGCAGTGCCCCGGTAAGAGTCCAAGCTTTCTTT. Protein product: CSAPVRVQAFF.

The rearrangement joins TRBV29-1 to TRBJ1-1; TRBD1 matches at 11 bases. The CDR3 is 14 residues long. J lost 7 bases, V lost 4 bases, and 8 bases had no gene match. Looked up from germline, CDR1 is SQVTM and CDR2 is ANQGSEA. The chain's CDR3 is CSVGFLGTGGEAFF. CDR3 bases: TGCAGCGTTGGATTTCTTGGGACAGGGGGTGAAGCTTTCTTT.

About this clone itself: Since the CDR3 does not end with the conserved phenylalanine or tryptophan, this likely comes from a read error. J is TRBJ1-2 and V is TRBV5-1; 9 nucleotides line up with TRBD1. This CDR3 is 15 amino acids long. Germline CDR1 is SGHRS and CDR2 is YFSETQ. V shed 4 bases and J 5 bases; nucleotides not matched to a gene: 9. The CDR3 is CASSGTGTGSYGYTS. The CDR3 DNA reads TGCGCCAGCAGCGGAACCGGGACAGGGTCTTATGGCTACACCTCC.